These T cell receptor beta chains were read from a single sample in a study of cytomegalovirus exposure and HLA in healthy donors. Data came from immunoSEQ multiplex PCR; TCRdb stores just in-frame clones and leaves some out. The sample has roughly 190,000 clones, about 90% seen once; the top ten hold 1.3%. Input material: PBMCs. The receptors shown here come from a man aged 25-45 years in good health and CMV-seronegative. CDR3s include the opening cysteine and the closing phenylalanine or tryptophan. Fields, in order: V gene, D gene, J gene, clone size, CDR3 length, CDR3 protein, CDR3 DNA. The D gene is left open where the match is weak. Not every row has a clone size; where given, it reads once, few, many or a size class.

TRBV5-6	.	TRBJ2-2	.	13	CASSKGTTGELFF	TGTGCCAGCAGCAAAGGGACAACCGGGGAGCTGTTTTTT
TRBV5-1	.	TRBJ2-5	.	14	CASSLGGTQETQYF	TGCGCCAGCAGCTTGGGCGGCACCCAAGAGACCCAGTACTTC
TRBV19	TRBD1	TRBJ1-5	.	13	CASTMTGQQPQHF	TGTGCCAGTACAATGACAGGGCAACAGCCCCAGCATTTT
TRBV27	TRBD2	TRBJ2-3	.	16	CASSPGTSGVTDTQYF	TGTGCCAGCAGTCCGGGGACTAGCGGGGTAACAGATACGCAGTATTTT
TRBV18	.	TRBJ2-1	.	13	CASSPLPVLEQFF	TGTGCCAGCTCACCACTGCCCGTACTTGAGCAGTTCTTC
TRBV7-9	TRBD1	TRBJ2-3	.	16	CASSLPATGGTDTQYF	TGTGCCAGCAGCTTACCGGCGACAGGGGGGACAGATACGCAGTATTTT
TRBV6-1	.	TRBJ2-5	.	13	CASTVGGGETQYF	TGTGCCAGCACAGTGGGGGGTGGAGAGACCCAGTACTTC
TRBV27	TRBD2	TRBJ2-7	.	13	CASSLAGGPYTYF	TGTGCCAGCAGTCTAGCGGGGGGGCCTTACACGTACTTC
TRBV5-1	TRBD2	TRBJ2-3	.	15	CASSLLAGRTDTQYF	TGCGCCAGCAGCTTACTAGCGGGGCGCACAGATACGCAGTATTTT
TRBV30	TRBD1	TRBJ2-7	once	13	CAWGQGISYEQYF	TGTGCCTGGGGACAGGGAATCTCCTACGAGCAGTACTTC
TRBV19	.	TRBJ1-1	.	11	CASRGGPEAFF	TGTGCCAGTAGAGGAGGGCCTGAAGCTTTCTTT
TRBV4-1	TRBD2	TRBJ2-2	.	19	CASSQVAVSSGRLTGELFF	TGCGCCAGCAGCCAAGTCGCGGTATCTAGCGGGAGGCTAACAGGGGAGCTGTTTTTT
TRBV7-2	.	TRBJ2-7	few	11	CASSSAYEQYF	TGTGCCAGCAGCTCCGCCTACGAGCAGTACTTC
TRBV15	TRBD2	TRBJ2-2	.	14	CATASGDLTGELFF	TGTGCCACGGCTAGCGGGGACCTAACCGGGGAGCTGTTTTTT
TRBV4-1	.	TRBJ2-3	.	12	CASSQRADTQYF	TGCGCCAGCAGCCAGAGAGCAGATACGCAGTATTTT
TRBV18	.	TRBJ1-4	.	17	CASSPPTGGATNEKLFF	TGTGCCAGCTCACCACCGACGGGGGGGGCAACTAATGAAAAACTGTTTTTT
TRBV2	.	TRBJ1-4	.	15	CASSELGVSDEKLFF	TGTGCCAGCAGTGAACTCGGGGTATCCGATGAAAAACTGTTTTTT
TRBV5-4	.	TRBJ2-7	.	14	CASSLKASAHEQYF	TGTGCCAGCAGCTTGAAGGCTAGCGCCCACGAGCAGTACTTC
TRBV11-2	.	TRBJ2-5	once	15	CASSLGYRWRETQYF	TGTGCCAGCAGCTTGGGATACAGGTGGCGGGAGACCCAGTACTTC
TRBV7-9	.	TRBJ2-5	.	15	CASSQLGSGGETQYF	TGTGCCAGCAGCCAACTCGGGAGTGGGGGTGAGACCCAGTACTTC
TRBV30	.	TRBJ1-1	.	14	CAWSLGAEGTEAFF	TGTGCCTGGAGTTTAGGGGCTGAAGGCACTGAAGCTTTCTTT
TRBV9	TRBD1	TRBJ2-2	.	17	CASSAKKDRTNTGELFF	TGTGCCAGCAGCGCAAAAAAGGACAGGACGAACACCGGGGAGCTGTTTTTT